This TCR beta chain was sequenced in a study of shared clonotypes between healthy human individuals. Adults of Caucasian background living in Nashville, Tennessee made up all donors. CDR3 length: 17 residues. CDR1 is SGDLS and CDR2 is YYNGEE in the germline V gene. The V gene end was trimmed by 4 bases and the J gene end by 7 bases; junction bases not matched to a gene: 12. Data came from immunoSEQ multiplex PCR; TCRdb stores just in-frame clones and leaves some out. The data show roughly 2.6 million clones, around nine tenths seen once. This TCR was sampled from a young man in good health. The V gene is TRBV9, the J gene TRBJ2-1; 12 bases are a match to TRBD2. Sequenced sample: naive CD4+ T cells sorted from blood. Subset in this sample: CD45RA+ positively selected. The CDR3 sequence is CASSLRTSGAPGNEQFF. The CDR3 bases are TGTGCCAGCAGCCTCAGGACTAGCGGGGCCCCAGGGAATGAGCAGTTCTTC.